The 11 T cell receptor beta chains below come from one sample, sequenced in a study of T cell responses to AZD1222 COVID-19 vaccine. TCRdb's copy holds only in-frame clones and misses some; the assay was immunoSEQ multiplex PCR. The sample yields tens of thousands of clones, 90% to 95% seen once. Specimen: peripheral blood, collected on day 0 of MenACWY control vaccination. Every receptor here comes from an adult in good health.

This clone was seen once. The V call is TRBV10-3, the J call TRBJ2-7, with 12 bases aligning to TRBD1. J was trimmed by 5 bases and V by 4 bases; bases with no gene match: 3. The CDR3 runs to 14 residues. The germline V gene encodes CDR1 ENHRY and CDR2 SYGVKD. The CDR3 region is CAISVGTGGNEQYF. The CDR3, as DNA: TGTGCCATCAGTGTTGGGACAGGGGGCAACGAGCAGTACTTC.

The CDR3 protein is CASRAGTENSPLHF. CDR3 DNA: TGTGCCAGCCGGGCCGGGACAGAGAATTCACCCCTCCACTTT. This rearrangement joins TRBV6-6 to TRBJ1-6, with 7 bases that match TRBD1. The germline gives CDR1 MNHNY, CDR2 SVGAGI (reference sequence). There are 14 residues in the CDR3. The trim removed 8 bases at V and 7 bases at J, leaving 8 bases unmatched.

The CDR3 protein is CASRPGTGASEQFF. The CDR3 bases are TGTGCCAGCAGACCCGGGACAGGGGCGTCGGAGCAGTTCTTC. The rearrangement links TRBV6-5 to TRBJ2-1, with TRBD1 matching 10 bases. Germline values: CDR1 MNHEY, CDR2 SVGAGI. The CDR3 has 14 residues. The J segment lost 10 bases and the V segment lost 6 bases, leaving 9 bases of the junction unmatched.

Remarks on this clone: At one boundary the junction diverges from the germline segment, which might be a read error. The rearrangement uses TRBV7-9 and TRBJ2-4; no reliable D call. CDR1 SEHNR and CDR2 FQNEAQ come from the germline V gene (reference sequence). The CDR3 runs 11 residues. CDR3: CASSLGPDWCF. In DNA form, the CDR3 reads TGTGCCAGCAGCTTGGGCCCCGACTGGTGCTTC. Variable domain in full (rest from reference TRBV7-9 and TRBJ2-4): DTGVSQNPRHKITKRGQNVTFRCDPISEHNRLYWYRQTLGQGPEFLTYFQNEAQLEKSRLLSDRFSAERPKGSFSTLEIQRTEQGDSAMYLCASSLGPDWCFGAGTRLSVL.

The chain carries TRBV7-9 and TRBJ1-2; D remains unclear. The CDR3 extends over 13 amino acids. Germline-derived CDR1 and CDR2 are SEHNR and FQNEAQ (reference sequence). With 1 base removed from V and 1 base from J, the gap between germline ends came to 4 bases. CDR3 DNA: TGTGCCAGCAGCTTAGACTTTAACTATGGCTACACCTTC. It encodes CASSLDFNYGYTF.

Judged by abundance, this clone is medium-sized. V usage is TRBV12-3 or TRBV12-4 and J usage is TRBJ1-2; D gene uncertain. The CDR3 length is 11 residues. V shed 6 bases and J shed 7 bases, with 9 bases lying between them. CDR3 DNA sequence: TGTGCCAGCAGCCCTGCGGGTGGCTACACCTTC. Its translation is CASSPAGGYTF.

J is TRBJ2-3 and V is TRBV19; D is unresolved. This CDR3 comprises 12 residues. Germline assignment: CDR1 LNHDA and CDR2 SQIVND (reference sequence). Trimming stripped 4 bases from V and 4 bases from J, with 6 bases between. This chain's CDR3 is CASSTTADTQYF. Here the CDR3 DNA reads TGTGCCAGTAGTACCACCGCAGATACGCAGTATTTT.

The V and J genes are TRBV20-1 and TRBJ2-3; TRBD1 matches at 10 bases. Unmatched junction bases numbered 15, after V lost 3 bases and J lost 0 bases. This CDR3 has 19 residues. CDR1 and CDR2 (germline): DFQATT, SNEGSKA (reference sequence). The CDR3 nucleotides are TGCAGTGCTAGTGAGGCCCGACAGGGGGCGCATGTTAGCACAGATACGCAGTATTTT. Amino acid sequence: CSASEARQGAHVSTDTQYF.

The chain employs TRBV27 and TRBJ2-7; 7 positions match TRBD2. This CDR3 has 14 amino acids. Germline-derived CDR1 and CDR2 are MNHEY and SMNVEV (reference sequence). Germline trimming cut 5 bases from V and 4 bases from J; bases unmatched to any gene: 8. The chain's CDR3 is CASSPSGTRYEQYF. Here the CDR3 DNA reads TGTGCCAGCAGTCCTAGCGGAACCCGTTACGAGCAGTACTTC.

V is TRBV6-5 and J is TRBJ1-5; 9 positions agree with TRBD1. The CDR3 is 13 residues long. Germline CDR1 is MNHEY and CDR2 is SVGAGI. Trimming at V came to 5 bases and at J to 9 bases, leaving 5 bases not matched to a gene. CDR3 loop: CASSPTGGLPQHF. The CDR3 DNA follows: TGTGCCAGCAGTCCCACAGGGGGCCTGCCCCAGCATTTT.

The V call is TRBV28, the J call TRBJ2-7, with TRBD1 as a possible D gene (5 bases). CDR1 is MDHEN, CDR2 SYDVKM, per germline. The CDR3 spans 13 residues. V was trimmed by 10 bases and J by 2 bases, leaving 15 bases between them. In nucleotides, the CDR3 is TGTGCCACCGGGTGGCAGGGAACCTACGAGCAGTACTTC. Its translation: CATGWQGTYEQYF.